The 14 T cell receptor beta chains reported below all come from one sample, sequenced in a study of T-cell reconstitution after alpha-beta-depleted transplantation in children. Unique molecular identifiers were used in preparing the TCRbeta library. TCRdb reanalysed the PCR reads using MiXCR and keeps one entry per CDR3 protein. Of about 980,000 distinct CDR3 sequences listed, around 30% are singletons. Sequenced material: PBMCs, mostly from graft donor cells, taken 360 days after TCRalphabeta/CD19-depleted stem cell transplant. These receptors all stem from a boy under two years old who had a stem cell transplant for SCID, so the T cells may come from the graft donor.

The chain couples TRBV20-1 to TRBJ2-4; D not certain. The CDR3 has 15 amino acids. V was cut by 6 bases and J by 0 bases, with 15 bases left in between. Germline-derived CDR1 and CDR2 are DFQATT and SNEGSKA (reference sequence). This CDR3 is CSAVPYSLAKNIQYF. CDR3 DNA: TGCAGTGCCGTCCCGTACTCCTTAGCCAAAAACATTCAGTACTTC.

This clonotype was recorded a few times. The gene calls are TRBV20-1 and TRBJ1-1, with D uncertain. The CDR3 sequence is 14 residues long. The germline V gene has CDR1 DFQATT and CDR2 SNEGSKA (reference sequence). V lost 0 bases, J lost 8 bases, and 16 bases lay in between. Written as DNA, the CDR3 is TGCAGTGCTAGAGATCCCAGGACCCCTGCGGAAGCTTTCTTT. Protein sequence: CSARDPRTPAEAFF.

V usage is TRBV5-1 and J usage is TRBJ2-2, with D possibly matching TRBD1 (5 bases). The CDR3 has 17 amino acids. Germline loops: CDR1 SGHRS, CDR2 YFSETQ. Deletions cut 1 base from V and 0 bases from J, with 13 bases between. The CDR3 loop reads CASSLFPGRANTGELFF. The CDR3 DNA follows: TGCGCCAGCAGCTTGTTTCCGGGCAGGGCGAACACCGGGGAGCTGTTTTTT.

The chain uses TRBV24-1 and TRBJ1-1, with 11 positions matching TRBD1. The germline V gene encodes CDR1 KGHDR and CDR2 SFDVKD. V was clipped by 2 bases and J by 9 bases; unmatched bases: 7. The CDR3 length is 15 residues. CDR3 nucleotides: TGTGCCACCAGTGATTCCGGGACAGGGGGTGTGAAAGCTTTCTTT. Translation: CATSDSGTGGVKAFF.

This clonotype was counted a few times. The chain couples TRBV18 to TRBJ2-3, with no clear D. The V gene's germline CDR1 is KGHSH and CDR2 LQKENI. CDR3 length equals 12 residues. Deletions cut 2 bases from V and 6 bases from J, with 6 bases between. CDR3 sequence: CASSPRLDTQYF. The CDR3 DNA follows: TGTGCCAGCTCACCAAGGCTCGATACGCAGTATTTT.

The CDR3 nucleotides are TGTGCCAGCAGCCAAAGAGGGTCAGGGGAATGGGAGCAGTACTTC. Protein product: CASSQRGSGEWEQYF. The J gene is TRBJ2-7, the V gene TRBV14; tentatively, D is TRBD1 (6 bases). The V and J ends lost 2 bases and 7 bases respectively, with 18 bases between them. Germline CDR1 is SGHDN and CDR2 is FVKESK. The CDR3 is made up of 15 amino acids.

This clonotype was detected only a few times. Here the CDR3 reads CASSPEGYGNTIYF. The CDR3 DNA follows: TGTGCCAGCAGCCCAGAGGGGTATGGAAACACCATATATTTT. The rearrangement links TRBV6-1 to TRBJ1-3, with D perhaps TRBD1 (5 bases). Germline CDR1 and CDR2: MNHNS and SASEGT. The CDR3 covers 14 residues. Between the trimmed V and J ends, which lost 6 bases and 3 bases, there was a span of 12 bases.

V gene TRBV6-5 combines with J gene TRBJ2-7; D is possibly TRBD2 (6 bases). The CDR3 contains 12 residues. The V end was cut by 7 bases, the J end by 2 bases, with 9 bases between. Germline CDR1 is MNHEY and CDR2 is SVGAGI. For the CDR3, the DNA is TGTGCCAGCACGGGGGAAACCTACGAGCAGTACTTC. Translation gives CASTGETYEQYF.

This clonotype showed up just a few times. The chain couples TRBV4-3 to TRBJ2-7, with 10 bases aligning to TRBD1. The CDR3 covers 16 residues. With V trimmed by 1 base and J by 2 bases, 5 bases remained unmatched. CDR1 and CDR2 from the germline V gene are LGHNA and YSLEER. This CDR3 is CASSQAYGQGAYEQYF. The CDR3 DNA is TGCGCCAGCAGCCAAGCTTACGGACAGGGGGCCTACGAGCAGTACTTC.

CDR3 protein: CSARGRDTYYGYTF. In DNA form, the CDR3 reads TGCAGTGCTAGAGGAAGGGACACCTACTATGGCTACACCTTC. The rearrangement joins TRBV20-1 to TRBJ1-2; D perhaps matches TRBD1 (6 bases). This CDR3 contains 14 residues. The V end was cut by 1 base, the J end by 3 bases, with 12 bases between. In germline, CDR1 is DFQATT, CDR2 SNEGSKA (reference sequence).

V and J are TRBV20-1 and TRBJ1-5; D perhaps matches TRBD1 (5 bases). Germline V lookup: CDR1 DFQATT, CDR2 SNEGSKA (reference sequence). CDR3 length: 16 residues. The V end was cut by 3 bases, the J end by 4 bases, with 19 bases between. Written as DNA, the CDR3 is TGCAGTGCTAGTCTCTTTCAAGGGGCGCGAAATCAGCCCCAGCATTTT. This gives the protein CSASLFQGARNQPQHF.

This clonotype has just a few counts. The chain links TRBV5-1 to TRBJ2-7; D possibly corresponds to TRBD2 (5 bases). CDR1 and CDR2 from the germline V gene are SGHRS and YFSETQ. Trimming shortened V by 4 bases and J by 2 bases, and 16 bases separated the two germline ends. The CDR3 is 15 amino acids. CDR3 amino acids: CASSPFGGVAYEQYF. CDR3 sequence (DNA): TGCGCCAGCAGCCCATTCGGAGGCGTTGCCTACGAGCAGTACTTC.

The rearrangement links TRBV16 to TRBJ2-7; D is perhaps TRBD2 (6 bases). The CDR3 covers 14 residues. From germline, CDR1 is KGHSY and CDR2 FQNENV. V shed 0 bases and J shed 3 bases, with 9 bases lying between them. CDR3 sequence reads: CASSQSGRDYEQYF. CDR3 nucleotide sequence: TGTGCCAGCAGCCAATCTGGGCGGGACTACGAGCAGTACTTC.

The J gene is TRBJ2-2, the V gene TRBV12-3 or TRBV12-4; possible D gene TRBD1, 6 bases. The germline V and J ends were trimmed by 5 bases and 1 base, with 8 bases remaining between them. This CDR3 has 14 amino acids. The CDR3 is CASSQTGNTGELFF. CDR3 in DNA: TGTGCCAGCAGTCAGACAGGGAACACCGGGGAGCTGTTTTTT.